The 8 T cell receptor beta chains presented below share a single source sample, sequenced in a study of blood T cells in healthy people across ages. Then a second PCR, running roughly 7 to 11 cycles, was carried out with a sample-barcoded 5' primer and a J-beta primer mix. Using its own MiXCR run on the 5' RACE reads, TCRdb lists one record per CDR3 protein. The table shows about 1.8 million distinct CDR3 sequences, with around half occurring only once. The specimen sequenced was blood. The receptors stem from a middle-aged woman in good health.

This clonotype showed up just a few times. V gene TRBV9 combines with J gene TRBJ1-4; the match to TRBD1 covers 8 bases. CDR1 and CDR2 from the germline V gene are SGDLS and YYNGEE. CDR3 length: 16 residues. J gave up 6 bases and V 0 bases, and 7 bases lay outside the gene matches. The CDR3 nucleotides are TGTGCCAGCAGCGTAGACTTTGGGACAGGAGATGAAAAACTGTTTTTT. Translating gives CASSVDFGTGDEKLFF.

The rearrangement joins TRBV4-3 to TRBJ1-1, with no clear D. Between the trimmed V and J ends, which lost 5 bases and 3 bases, there was a span of 10 bases. The CDR3 covers 13 residues. Germline CDR1 LGHNA, CDR2 YSLEER. The CDR3 region has the DNA TGCGCCAGCAGCGAACGGTGGTACACTGAAGCTTTCTTT. This codes for CASSERWYTEAFF.

Of note for this clonotype: A much more abundant neighbour one base away suggests this may be a read error. The chain joins TRBV7-2 to TRBJ2-7; possibly TRBD1 or TRBD2 for D (5 bases each). The J call may be in error: the DNA end matches TRBJ2-5 better. The CDR3 is 15 residues long. Looked up from germline, CDR1 is SGHTA and CDR2 is FQGNSA. The CDR3 loop reads CASSLVGELGGTQYF. The CDR3 DNA reads TGTGCCAGCAGCTTAGTGGGGGAATTAGGAGGGACCCAGTACTTC.

There are a few counts of this clonotype. The rearrangement uses TRBV5-6 and TRBJ2-7, with D hard to call. CDR3 length: 15 residues. In germline, CDR1 is SGHDT, CDR2 YYEEEE. Trimming removed 0 bases at V and 1 base at J, with 11 bases between. CDR3 residues: CASSLERQRSYEQYF. The CDR3 DNA follows: TGTGCCAGCAGCTTGGAACGGCAGAGATCCTACGAGCAGTACTTC.

This clonotype was counted between two and nine times. This chain uses TRBV12-5 with TRBJ2-5; D perhaps matches TRBD2 (5 bases). V lost 4 bases, J lost 1 base, and 7 bases lay in between. Germline assignment: CDR1 LGHNT and CDR2 FRNRAP. The CDR3 totals 13 residues. The CDR3 region is CASGSEGQETQYF. In nucleotides, the CDR3 is TGTGCTAGTGGTTCCGAGGGCCAAGAGACCCAGTACTTC.

The chain combines TRBV12-3 or TRBV12-4 with TRBJ1-2, with D possibly TRBD1 on 5 matching bases. Between the trimmed V and J ends, which lost 3 bases and 4 bases, there was a span of 21 bases. CDR3 length equals 17 residues. CDR3: CASSFLGATFSSYGYTF. CDR3 in DNA: TGTGCCAGCAGTTTTCTTGGGGCAACCTTTTCGAGCTATGGCTACACCTTC.

The gene calls are TRBV6-2 or TRBV6-3 and TRBJ2-7; 13 nucleotides match TRBD2. V was pared by 6 bases and J by 7 bases, with 21 bases of the junction left unmatched. CDR1 is MNHEY and CDR2 is SVGEGT in the germline V gene. CDR3 length equals 19 residues. The CDR3 nucleotides read TGTGCCAGCAGCACCGTCCGGACTAGCGGGGGCTCACACTACAATGAGCAGTACTTC. Residues: CASSTVRTSGGSHYNEQYF.

This sequence joins TRBV20-1 and TRBJ2-1, with D hard to call. Germline loops: CDR1 DFQATT, CDR2 SNEGSKA (reference sequence). This CDR3 has 12 residues. Trimming pared 0 bases from V and 9 bases from J, leaving 9 bases between. The CDR3 sequence: CSARDSGCEQFF. DNA of the CDR3: TGCAGTGCTAGAGATTCCGGGTGTGAGCAGTTCTTC.